Below, 20 T cell receptor beta chains from the same sample are listed, as sequenced in a study of spatial heterogeneity in lung cancer. One entry per CDR3 protein results from TCRdb running MiXCR on the 5' RACE reads. The sample lists 60,000 to 80,000 distinct CDR3 sequences, approximately 12% seen once, with approximately 7% in the top ten. Time point reported: sample taken at primary tumor resection. Extraction of whole RNA from tumor, nontumor lung or frozen PBMC preceded unsorted sequencing. Sequencing was performed on PBMCs, taken at surgery. The receptors originated from a male donor with early-stage non-small cell lung cancer.

In this sample, this clonotype turned up a few times. V and J are TRBV7-3 and TRBJ1-1; no clear D. Germline values: CDR1 SGHTA, CDR2 FQGTGA. V lost 5 bases, J lost 2 bases, and 18 bases lay in between. The CDR3 covers 16 residues. CDR3 DNA sequence: TGTGCCAGCAGCCCGCTGCGATCCTACCAAAACACTGAAGCTTTCTTT. Protein product: CASSPLRSYQNTEAFF.

This clonotype was counted only a few times. The chain combines TRBV10-2 with TRBJ1-1, with D hard to call. This CDR3 comprises 11 residues. Trimming cost V 10 bases and J 6 bases, with 12 bases left between them. CDR1 is WSHSY and CDR2 is SAAADI in the germline V gene. CDR3 loop: CATKGSSEAFF. CDR3 coding DNA: TGCGCCACTAAAGGGAGCTCTGAAGCTTTCTTT.

This clonotype was recorded a few times. The chain recombines TRBV5-1 with TRBJ2-7, with TRBD1 matching over 10 bases. The CDR3 has 15 residues. Germline V gene data show CDR1 as SGHRS and CDR2 as YFSETQ. V gave up 4 bases and J gave up 3 bases; unmatched junction bases: 7. The CDR3 loop reads CASSNRDRGDYEQYF. DNA of the CDR3: TGCGCCAGCAGCAACAGGGACAGGGGCGACTACGAGCAGTACTTC. The whole variable domain, remainder taken from reference TRBV5-1 and TRBJ2-7, is KAGVTQTPRYLIKTRGQQVTLSCSPISGHRSVSWYQQTPGQGLQFLFEYFSETQRNKGNFPGRFSGRQFSNSRSEMNVSTLELGDSALYLCASSNRDRGDYEQYFGPGTRLTVT.

V and J are TRBV6-5 and TRBJ1-1; D is undetermined. CDR3 length: 15 amino acids. Germline lookup yields CDR1 MNHEY and CDR2 SVGAGI. Trimming left V 0 bases short and J 1 base short, with 9 bases between. The CDR3 DNA follows: TGTGCCAGCAGTTACTCCCCCCCAGGGAACACTGAAGCTTTCTTT. Its protein is CASSYSPPGNTEAFF.

Ten or more counts support this clonotype. CDR3 in DNA: TGTGCCAGCAGTCGGACAGGGACCCTAGGCTATGGCTACACCTTC. Translation gives CASSRTGTLGYGYTF. The rearrangement uses TRBV6-6 and TRBJ1-2; 8 bases align to TRBD1. The CDR3 loop spans 15 amino acids. Germline V gene sequence: CDR1 MNHNY, CDR2 SVGAGI (reference sequence). The ends lost 5 bases at V and 4 bases at J; junction bases unmatched: 9.

The chain carries TRBV11-2 and TRBJ2-1; 8 nucleotides align to TRBD2. The CDR3 spans 14 residues. J lost 7 bases, V lost 4 bases, and 6 bases had no gene match. The germline V gene encodes CDR1 SGHAT and CDR2 FQNNGV. The CDR3 coding sequence is TGTGCCAGCAGCTCACGACTAGCGCTAAATGAGCAGTTCTTC. Encoded protein: CASSSRLALNEQFF.

This clonotype was found many times. The DNA is left out, because the CDR3 cannot be placed on it with certainty; the CDR3 is given as TCRdb lists it. The chain combines TRBV28 with TRBJ1-1; the table names TRBD1, a call not compared with the DNA. With termini counted, the CDR3 has 15 amino acids. Germline CDR1 MDHEN, CDR2 SYDVKM. Here the CDR3 reads CASSSSTGGSTEAFF.

In its sample, this clonotype was seen a few times. The chain links TRBV18 to TRBJ1-1; no clear D. Germline CDR1 is KGHSH and CDR2 is LQKENI. Trimming left V 3 bases short and J 3 bases short, with 8 bases between. CDR3 size: 13 residues. CDR3 loop: CASSPKVDTEAFF. CDR3 bases: TGTGCCAGCTCACCCAAGGTGGACACTGAAGCTTTCTTT.

This clonotype occurred many times. The chain recombines TRBV4-1 with TRBJ2-3; D may be TRBD1 (6 bases). This CDR3 spans 13 amino acids. V was pared by 5 bases and J by 10 bases, with 16 bases between. CDR1 is MGHRA and CDR2 is YSYEKL in the germline V gene. CDR3 sequence: CASSYSAQGPQYF. CDR3 bases: TGCGCCAGCAGCTATTCCGCGCAGGGGCCGCAGTATTTT.

This clonotype occurred a few times. V and J are TRBV30 and TRBJ2-1, with D possibly matching TRBD1 (5 bases). Per germline, CDR1 GTSNPN and CDR2 SVGIG (reference sequence). The V end was cut by 7 bases, the J end by 3 bases, with 16 bases between. The CDR3 totals 14 residues. CDR3 sequence: CASRMDTHYNEQFF. Here the CDR3 DNA reads TGTGCCTCCAGAATGGACACACACTACAATGAGCAGTTCTTC.

The V and J genes are TRBV5-1 and TRBJ1-4; 7 bases match TRBD1. The CDR3 covers 15 residues. Losses at the gene ends were 4 bases for V and 4 bases for J; bases not matched to a gene: 7. Germline V gives CDR1 SGHRS, CDR2 YFSETQ. The CDR3: CASSLGTDNNEKLFF. As DNA, the CDR3 is TGCGCCAGCAGCCTTGGGACAGATAATAATGAAAAACTGTTTTTT.

This clonotype was recorded once. The V call is TRBV20-1, the J call TRBJ1-1; perhaps TRBD1 as D (5 bases). Looked up from germline, CDR1 is DFQATT and CDR2 is SNEGSKA (reference sequence). CDR3 length equals 15 residues. With 0 bases removed from V and 0 bases from J, the gap between germline ends came to 11 bases. CDR3 sequence: CSARDTGGVNTEAFF. The CDR3 region has the DNA TGCAGTGCTAGAGATACCGGGGGAGTGAACACTGAAGCTTTCTTT.

V and J are TRBV14 and TRBJ2-7; 12 bases agree with TRBD2. CDR1 is SGHDN and CDR2 is FVKESK in the germline V gene. The trim removed 4 bases at V and 6 bases at J, leaving 7 bases unmatched. The CDR3 has 15 residues. The CDR3 nucleotides are TGTGCCAGCAGCCTCGGGACTAGCGGGCTAGGCGAGCAGTACTTC. The encoded protein is CASSLGTSGLGEQYF.

In this sample, this clonotype turned up a few times. This sequence joins TRBV6-5 and TRBJ1-2; D might be TRBD1 (5 bases). The CDR3 spans 16 residues. The V gene lost 0 bases and the J gene lost 7 bases, with 18 bases spanning the gap. CDR1 is MNHEY, CDR2 SVGAGI, per germline. The CDR3 sequence: CASSYSKTAPVRGYTF. CDR3 nucleotide sequence: TGTGCCAGCAGTTACTCGAAGACAGCCCCTGTGCGTGGCTACACCTTC.

The chain is built from TRBV5-1 and TRBJ1-2, with D possibly matching TRBD1 (6 bases). The CDR3 has 14 residues. The germline V and J ends were trimmed by 2 bases and 7 bases, with 15 bases remaining between them. CDR1 and CDR2 from the germline V gene are SGHRS and YFSETQ. Written as DNA, the CDR3 is TGCGCCAGCAGCTTCGGGGGCGACTCTTCTGGCTACACCTTC. Translated: CASSFGGDSSGYTF.

This sequence joins TRBV7-2 and TRBJ2-1, with 7 positions matching TRBD2. V lost 2 bases, J lost 3 bases, and 4 bases stayed unmatched. Germline values: CDR1 SGHTA, CDR2 FQGNSA. CDR3 size: 15 residues. The CDR3, as DNA: TGTGCCAGCAGCTTACTAGCGGCCAGCTACAATGAGCAGTTCTTC. Its protein is CASSLLAASYNEQFF. Together with reference TRBV7-2 and TRBJ2-1, the CDR3 gives the full variable domain: GAGVSQSPSNKVTEKGKDVELRCDPISGHTALYWYRQSLGQGLEFLIYFQGNSAPDKSGLPSDRFSAERTGGSVSTLTIQRTQQEDSAVYLCASSLLAASYNEQFFGPGTRLTVL.

This clonotype was found a few times. V and J are TRBV24-1 and TRBJ2-2; D is undetermined. Germline assignment: CDR1 KGHDR and CDR2 SFDVKD. V dropped 3 bases and J dropped 0 bases, with 7 bases sitting between them. This CDR3 spans 15 amino acids. The chain's CDR3 is CATSDGSSNTGELFF. DNA for the CDR3: TGTGCCACCAGTGATGGCAGCTCGAACACCGGGGAGCTGTTTTTT.

This clonotype was seen repeatedly, ten times or more. The rearrangement links TRBV20-1 to TRBJ2-3, with D hard to call. The germline gives CDR1 DFQATT, CDR2 SNEGSKA (reference sequence). The germline V and J ends were trimmed by 3 bases and 0 bases, with 10 bases remaining between them. This CDR3 is built from 14 residues. The CDR3 region has the DNA TGCAGTGCTAGCCCCACAGCAAGCACAGATACGCAGTATTTT. Amino acids: CSASPTASTDTQYF.

This clonotype was counted a few times. This rearrangement joins TRBV3-1 to TRBJ2-7; 13 bases map to TRBD2. From germline, CDR1 is LGHDT and CDR2 YNNKEL (reference sequence). Germline trimming cut 0 bases from V and 3 bases from J; bases unmatched to any gene: 5. The CDR3 consists of 17 residues. CDR3 residues: CASSQESGLAGVYEQYF. DNA of the CDR3: TGTGCCAGCAGCCAAGAATCAGGACTAGCGGGAGTCTACGAGCAGTACTTC.

This clonotype has at least ten counts. V gene TRBV28 combines with J gene TRBJ2-2; D may correspond to TRBD1 or TRBD2 (7 bases each). Germline lookup yields CDR1 MDHEN and CDR2 SYDVKM. V was clipped by 3 bases and J by 5 bases, with 22 bases between them. CDR3 length: 18 amino acids. The CDR3 is CASSLRGYRGRKTGELFF. CDR3 DNA: TGTGCCAGCAGTTTGCGGGGGTATAGGGGGCGAAAGACCGGGGAGCTGTTTTTT.